This record covers a single T cell receptor beta chain. Sequencing used immunoSEQ multiplex PCR; TCRdb keeps in-frame clones, though not all of them. The sample lists roughly 80,000 clones; roughly nine tenths were seen once. Seattle cases were enrolled at active infection and followed longitudinally. This sample was included in a study of blood T cell repertoires in COVID-19. Across the whole study: Both acute and convalescent COVID-19 samples were obtained from the United States, Italy and Spain. PBMCs, B-cell-depleted T cells, or T cells were the source of the cDNA or gDNA that made up the material.

The sequenced sample consisted of peripheral blood. The origin of this receptor is a man over 45 with COVID-19, enrolled during active disease.

Here the CDR3 DNA reads TGTGCCACCAGCAGAAGCGCCGGGACAGGGGCTCGTAATGAAAAACTGTTTTTT. This translates into CATSRSAGTGARNEKLFF. J is TRBJ1-4 and V is TRBV15; 10 bases match TRBD1. V shed 2 bases and J 4 bases; nucleotides not matched to a gene: 10. Per the germline V gene, CDR1 is LNHNV and CDR2 is YYDKDF (reference sequence). CDR3 length equals 18 residues.